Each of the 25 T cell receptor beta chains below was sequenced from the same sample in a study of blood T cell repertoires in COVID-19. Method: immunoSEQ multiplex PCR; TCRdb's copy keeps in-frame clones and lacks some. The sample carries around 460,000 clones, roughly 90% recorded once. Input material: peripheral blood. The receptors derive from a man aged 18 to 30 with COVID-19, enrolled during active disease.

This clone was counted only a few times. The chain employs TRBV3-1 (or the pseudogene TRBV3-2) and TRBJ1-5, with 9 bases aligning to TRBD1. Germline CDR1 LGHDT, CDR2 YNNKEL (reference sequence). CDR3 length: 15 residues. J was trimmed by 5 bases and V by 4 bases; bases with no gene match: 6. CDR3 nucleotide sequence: TGTGCCAGCAGCCGGACAGGGGAACCCTATCAGCCCCAGCATTTT. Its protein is CASSRTGEPYQPQHF.

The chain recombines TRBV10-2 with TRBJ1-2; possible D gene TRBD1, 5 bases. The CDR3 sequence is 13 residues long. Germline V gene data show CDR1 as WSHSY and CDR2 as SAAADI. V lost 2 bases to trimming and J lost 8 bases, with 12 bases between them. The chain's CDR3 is CASSEAIREGYTF. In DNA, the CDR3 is TGCGCCAGCAGTGAGGCAATCAGGGAAGGCTACACCTTC.

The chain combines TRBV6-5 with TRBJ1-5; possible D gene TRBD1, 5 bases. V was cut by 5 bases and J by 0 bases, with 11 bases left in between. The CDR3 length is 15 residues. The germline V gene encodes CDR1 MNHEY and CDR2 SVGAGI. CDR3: CASSIGAYSNQPQHF. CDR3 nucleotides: TGTGCCAGCAGTATAGGGGCTTATAGCAATCAGCCCCAGCATTTT.

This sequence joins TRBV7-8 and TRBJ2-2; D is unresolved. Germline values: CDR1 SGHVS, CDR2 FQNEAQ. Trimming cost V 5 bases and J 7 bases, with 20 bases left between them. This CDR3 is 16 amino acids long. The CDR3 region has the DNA TGTGCCAGCAGCCCATCGCGGTTATCCTTAGACGGGGAGCTGTTTTTT. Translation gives CASSPSRLSLDGELFF.

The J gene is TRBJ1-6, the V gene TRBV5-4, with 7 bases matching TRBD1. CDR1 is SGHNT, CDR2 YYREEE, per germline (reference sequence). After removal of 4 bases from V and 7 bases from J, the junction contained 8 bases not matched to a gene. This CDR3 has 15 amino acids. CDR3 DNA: TGTGCCAGCAGCGATCTACAGGGGCAGAATTCACCCCTCCACTTT. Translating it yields CASSDLQGQNSPLHF.

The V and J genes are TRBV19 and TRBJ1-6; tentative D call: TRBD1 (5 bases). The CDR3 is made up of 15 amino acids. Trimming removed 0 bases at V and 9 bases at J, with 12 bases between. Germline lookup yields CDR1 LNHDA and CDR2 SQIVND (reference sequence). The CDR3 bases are TGTGCCAGTAGTATAGATGGCCGCGGGGGTTCACCCCTCCACTTT. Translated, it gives CASSIDGRGGSPLHF.

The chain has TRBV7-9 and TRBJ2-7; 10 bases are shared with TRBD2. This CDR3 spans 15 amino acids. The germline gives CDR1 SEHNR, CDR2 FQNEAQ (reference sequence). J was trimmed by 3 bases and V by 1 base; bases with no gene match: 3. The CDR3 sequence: CASSLVLAGDYEQYF. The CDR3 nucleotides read TGTGCCAGCAGCTTAGTTCTAGCGGGGGACTACGAGCAGTACTTC.

Written as DNA, the CDR3 is TGCGCCAGCAGCTTGGGCAACGCCAACAGGCACAACTATGGCTACACCTTC. Encoded protein: CASSLGNANRHNYGYTF. The chain couples TRBV5-1 to TRBJ1-2; D may be TRBD1 (5 bases). Germline V gene lookup returns CDR1 SGHRS and CDR2 YFSETQ. V lost 0 bases, J lost 2 bases, and 17 bases lay in between. This CDR3 is built from 17 residues.

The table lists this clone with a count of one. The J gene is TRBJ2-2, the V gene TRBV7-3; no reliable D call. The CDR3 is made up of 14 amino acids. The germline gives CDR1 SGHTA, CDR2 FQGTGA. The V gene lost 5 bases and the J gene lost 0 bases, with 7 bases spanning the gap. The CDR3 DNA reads TGTGCCAGCAGCGGCGGCCCGAACACCGGGGAGCTGTTTTTT. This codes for CASSGGPNTGELFF.

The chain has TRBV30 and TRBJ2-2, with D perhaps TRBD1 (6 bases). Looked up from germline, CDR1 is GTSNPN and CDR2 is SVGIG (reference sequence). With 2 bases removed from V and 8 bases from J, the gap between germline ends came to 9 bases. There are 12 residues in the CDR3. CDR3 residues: CAWSSGVGELFF. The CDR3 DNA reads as TGTGCCTGGAGTTCAGGGGTTGGGGAGCTGTTTTTT.

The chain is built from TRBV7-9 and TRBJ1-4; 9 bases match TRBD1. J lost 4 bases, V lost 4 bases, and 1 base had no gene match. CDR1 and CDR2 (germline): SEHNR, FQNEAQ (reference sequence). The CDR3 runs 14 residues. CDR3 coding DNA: TGTGCCAGCAGCTGGGGACAGGGTAATGAAAAACTGTTTTTT. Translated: CASSWGQGNEKLFF.

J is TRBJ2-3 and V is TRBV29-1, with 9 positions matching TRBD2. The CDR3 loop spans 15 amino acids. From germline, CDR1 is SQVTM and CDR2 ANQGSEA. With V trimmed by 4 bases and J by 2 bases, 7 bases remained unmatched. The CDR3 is CSVVPRGLATDTQYF. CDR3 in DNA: TGCAGCGTTGTTCCCAGGGGACTAGCCACAGATACGCAGTATTTT.

CDR3 residues: CASSLGRTDTQYF. CDR3 bases: TGTGCCAGCAGCTTGGGCAGGACAGATACGCAGTATTTT. The rearrangement joins TRBV5-6 to TRBJ2-3; D remains unclear. The CDR3 has 13 residues. Looked up from germline, CDR1 is SGHDT and CDR2 is YYEEEE. Trimming cost V 0 bases and J 3 bases, with 5 bases left between them.

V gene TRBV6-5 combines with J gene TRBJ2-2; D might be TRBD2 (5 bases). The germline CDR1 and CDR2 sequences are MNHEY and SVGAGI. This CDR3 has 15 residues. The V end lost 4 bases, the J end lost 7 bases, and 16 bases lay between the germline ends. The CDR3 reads CASSSWASRGGELFF. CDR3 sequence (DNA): TGTGCCAGCAGTTCCTGGGCCTCACGGGGCGGGGAGCTGTTTTTT.

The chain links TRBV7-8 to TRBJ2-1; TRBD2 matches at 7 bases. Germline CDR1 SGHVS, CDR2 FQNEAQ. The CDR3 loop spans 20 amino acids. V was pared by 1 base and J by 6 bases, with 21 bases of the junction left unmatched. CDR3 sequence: CASSLVPLSGGRTSFNEQFF. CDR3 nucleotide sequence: TGTGCCAGCAGCTTAGTGCCCCTAAGCGGCGGGAGAACTTCTTTCAATGAGCAGTTCTTC.

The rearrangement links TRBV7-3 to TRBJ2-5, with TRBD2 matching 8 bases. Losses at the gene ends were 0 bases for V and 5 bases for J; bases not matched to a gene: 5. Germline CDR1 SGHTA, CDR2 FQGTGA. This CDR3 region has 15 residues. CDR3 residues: CASSLTSGKGETQYF. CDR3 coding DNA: TGTGCCAGCAGCTTAACTAGCGGGAAAGGGGAGACCCAGTACTTC. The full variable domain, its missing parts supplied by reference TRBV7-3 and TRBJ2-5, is GAGVSQTPSNKVTEKGKYVELRCDPISGHTALYWYRQSLGQGPEFLIYFQGTGAADDSGLPNDRFFAVRPEGSVSTLKIQRTERGDSAVYLCASSLTSGKGETQYFGPGTRLLVL.

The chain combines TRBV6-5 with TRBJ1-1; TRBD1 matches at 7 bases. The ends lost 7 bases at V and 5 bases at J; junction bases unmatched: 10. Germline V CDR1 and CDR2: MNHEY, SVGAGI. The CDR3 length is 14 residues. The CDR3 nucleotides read TGTGCCAGCATCCCCCTAGGGGGCCGGACTGAAGCTTTCTTT. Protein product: CASIPLGGRTEAFF.

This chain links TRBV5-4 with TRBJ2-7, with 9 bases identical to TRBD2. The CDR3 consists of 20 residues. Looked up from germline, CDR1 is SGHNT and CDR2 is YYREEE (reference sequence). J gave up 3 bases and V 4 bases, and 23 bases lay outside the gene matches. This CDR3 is CASSPNPPGTSLSGGYEQYF. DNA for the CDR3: TGTGCCAGCAGCCCGAACCCCCCCGGGACTAGTCTTAGCGGGGGCTACGAGCAGTACTTC.

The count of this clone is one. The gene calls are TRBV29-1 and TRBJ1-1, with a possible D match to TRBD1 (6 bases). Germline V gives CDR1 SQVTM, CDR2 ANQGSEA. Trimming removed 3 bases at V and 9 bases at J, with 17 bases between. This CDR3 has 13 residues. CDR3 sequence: CSVDRGQGGKAFF. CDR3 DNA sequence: TGCAGCGTTGATCGGGGACAAGGAGGAAAAGCTTTCTTT.

CDR3 nucleotide sequence: TGTGCCAGCAGTGATTTGACTAGGCACCCGCCTGGCCCCTACAATGAGCAGTTCTTC. This translates into CASSDLTRHPPGPYNEQFF. The chain employs TRBV2 and TRBJ2-1; D may be TRBD2 (6 bases). This CDR3 has 19 residues. The germline V and J ends were trimmed by 3 bases and 2 bases, with 23 bases remaining between them. The germline V gene encodes CDR1 SNHLY and CDR2 FYNNEI.

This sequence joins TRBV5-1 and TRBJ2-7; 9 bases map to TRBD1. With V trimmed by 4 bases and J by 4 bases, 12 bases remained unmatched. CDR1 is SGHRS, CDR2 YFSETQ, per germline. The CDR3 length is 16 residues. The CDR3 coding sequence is TGCGCCAGCAGCACCGACCTAGGACAGGGGCGGTACGAGCAGTACTTC. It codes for CASSTDLGQGRYEQYF.

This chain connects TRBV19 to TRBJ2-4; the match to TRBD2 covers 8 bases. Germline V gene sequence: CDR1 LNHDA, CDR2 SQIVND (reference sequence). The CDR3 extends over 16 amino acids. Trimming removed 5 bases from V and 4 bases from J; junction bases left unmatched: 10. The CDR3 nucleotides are TGTGCCAGTAGTCCCACCACAGGGACTAGGAAAAACATTCAGTACTTC. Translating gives CASSPTTGTRKNIQYF.

CDR3: CASSLVASGSHEQYF. The CDR3 DNA follows: TGTGCCAGCAGCTTAGTTGCTAGCGGGAGCCACGAGCAGTACTTC. The chain carries TRBV11-2 and TRBJ2-7; 10 bases align to TRBD2. The CDR3 covers 15 residues. J gave up 5 bases and V 1 base, and 5 bases lay outside the gene matches. Germline V CDR1 and CDR2: SGHAT, FQNNGV.

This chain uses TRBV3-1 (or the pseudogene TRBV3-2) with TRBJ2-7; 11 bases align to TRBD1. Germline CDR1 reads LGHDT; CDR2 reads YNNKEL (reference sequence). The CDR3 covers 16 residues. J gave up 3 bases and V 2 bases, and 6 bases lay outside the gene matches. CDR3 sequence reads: CASSQYLGTGGYEQYF. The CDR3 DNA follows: TGTGCCAGCAGCCAATACCTAGGGACAGGGGGCTACGAGCAGTACTTC.

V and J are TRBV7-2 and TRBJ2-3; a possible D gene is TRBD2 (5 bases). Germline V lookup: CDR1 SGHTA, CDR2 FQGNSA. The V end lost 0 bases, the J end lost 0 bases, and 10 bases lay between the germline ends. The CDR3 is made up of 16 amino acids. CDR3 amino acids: CASSLASAASTDTQYF. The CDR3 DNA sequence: TGTGCCAGCAGCTTAGCTTCAGCGGCTAGCACAGATACGCAGTATTTT.